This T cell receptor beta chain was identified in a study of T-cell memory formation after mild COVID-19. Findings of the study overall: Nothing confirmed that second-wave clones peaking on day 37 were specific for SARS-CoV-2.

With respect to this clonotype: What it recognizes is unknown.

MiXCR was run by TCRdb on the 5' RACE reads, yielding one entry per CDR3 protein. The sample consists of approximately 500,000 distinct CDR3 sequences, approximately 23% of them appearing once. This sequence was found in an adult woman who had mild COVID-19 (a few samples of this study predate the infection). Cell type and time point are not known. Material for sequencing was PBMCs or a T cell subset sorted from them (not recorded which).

The CDR3 nucleotides read TGTGCCAGCAGTTACGAAGGGGCCCAGTACTTC. It encodes CASSYEGAQYF. The chain employs TRBV6-5 and TRBJ2-5; weak D call: TRBD1 (5 bases). The CDR3 is 11 amino acids. In germline, CDR1 is MNHEY, CDR2 SVGAGI. Trimming cost V 2 bases and J 9 bases, with 7 bases left between them.